What follows are 5 T cell receptor beta chains derived from one specimen sequenced in a study of blood T cell repertoires in COVID-19. The repertoire was sequenced with immunoSEQ multiplex PCR; TCRdb's copy has only in-frame clones and lacks some. Among under 450,000 clones listed, approximately 89% were seen once. The sequencing sample was made of peripheral blood. These receptors all stem from a woman aged 40 to 55 with COVID-19, enrolled during active disease.

This chain joins TRBV30 and TRBJ1-6, with 8 bases that match TRBD1. Germline loops: CDR1 GTSNPN, CDR2 SVGIG (reference sequence). The CDR3 runs to 14 residues. V was clipped by 3 bases and J by 10 bases; unmatched bases: 8. The CDR3 is CAWRAQGGGSPLHF. Here the CDR3 DNA reads TGTGCCTGGAGGGCACAGGGGGGCGGATCACCCCTCCACTTT.

On this clone: This same CDR3 is encoded by further DNA sequences in the sample. The gene calls are TRBV30 and TRBJ1-3; no firm D call. The CDR3 extends over 12 amino acids. CDR1 and CDR2 from the germline V gene are GTSNPN and SVGIG (reference sequence). The V gene lost 0 bases and the J gene lost 4 bases, with 4 bases spanning the gap. Here the CDR3 DNA reads TGTGCCTGGAGTGTCTCGGGAAACACCATATATTTT. This codes for CAWSVSGNTIYF.

The chain uses TRBV4-3 and TRBJ1-3, with 7 bases lining up with TRBD1. The ends lost 1 base at V and 1 base at J; junction bases unmatched: 7. The CDR3 is 17 residues long. Germline CDR1 LGHNA, CDR2 YSLEER. Here the CDR3 reads CASSQGRDSGSGNTIYF. As DNA, the CDR3 is TGCGCCAGCAGCCAAGGGCGGGACAGTGGTTCTGGAAACACCATATATTTT.

This rearrangement joins TRBV18 to TRBJ1-4, with a tentative D call TRBD1 (5 bases). V lost 3 bases, J lost 4 bases, and 9 bases lay in between. Germline CDR1 reads KGHSH; CDR2 reads LQKENI. This CDR3 contains 14 residues. CDR3 in amino acids: CASSPGGFNEKLFF. CDR3 sequence (DNA): TGTGCCAGCTCACCCGGGGGTTTTAATGAAAAACTGTTTTTT.

This chain joins TRBV6-5 and TRBJ2-1, with 12 bases matching TRBD2. Germline-derived CDR1 and CDR2 are MNHEY and SVGAGI. J was trimmed by 5 bases and V by 10 bases; bases with no gene match: 6. This CDR3 region has 14 residues. The CDR3 region is CATAGLAGNNEQFF. The CDR3 DNA reads as TGTGCCACTGCAGGACTAGCGGGGAACAATGAGCAGTTCTTC.